Listed here are 30 T cell receptor beta chains from one sample, sequenced in a study of shared clonotypes between healthy human individuals. Naive CD8 populations comprised CD45RO-negative cells positively selected for CCR7, excluding terminally differentiated effector memory CD45RA+ cells. The method was immunoSEQ multiplex PCR; TCRdb's version includes in-frame clones alone and lacks a portion of them. The sample records roughly 2.1 million clones, about 93% being singletons. The sequencing input was naive CD8+ T cells from PBMCs. Receptors originate from a young man in good health. Some clones in this sample may be carry-over from other donors' samples.

The chain carries TRBV2 and TRBJ2-5; the D gene is possibly TRBD1 (6 bases). The germline CDR1 and CDR2 sequences are SNHLY and FYNNEI. The V end lost 8 bases, the J end lost 1 base, and 17 bases lay between the germline ends. The CDR3 contains 15 residues. The CDR3 loop reads CASWIGGSIQETQYF. The CDR3 DNA is TGTGCCAGCTGGATAGGGGGTAGCATCCAAGAGACCCAGTACTTC.

The chain uses TRBV15 and TRBJ1-1, with D possibly matching TRBD1 (5 bases). Trimming pared 0 bases from V and 11 bases from J, leaving 10 bases between. CDR1 is LNHNV, CDR2 YYDKDF, per germline (reference sequence). This CDR3 contains 12 residues. This chain's CDR3 is CATSRDRGDAFF. CDR3 bases: TGTGCCACCAGCAGAGATCGGGGGGATGCTTTCTTT.

The count of this clone is one. V is TRBV7-2 and J is TRBJ2-7; tentative D call: TRBD2 (5 bases). CDR3 length equals 13 residues. Germline V gene data show CDR1 as SGHTA and CDR2 as FQGNSA. V was pared by 1 base and J by 6 bases, with 10 bases between. CDR3 region: CASSLVAGFEQYF. CDR3 nucleotides: TGTGCCAGCAGCTTAGTTGCGGGTTTCGAGCAGTACTTC.

The rearrangement links TRBV28 to TRBJ2-5, with TRBD2 matching over 13 bases. This CDR3 spans 15 amino acids. V shed 10 bases and J 2 bases; nucleotides not matched to a gene: 7. The V gene's germline CDR1 is MDHEN and CDR2 SYDVKM. For the CDR3, the DNA is TGTGCCACCGCCTCGGGACTAGCGGGGCAAGAGACCCAGTACTTC. It translates to CATASGLAGQETQYF.

The J gene is TRBJ2-1, the V gene TRBV29-1; 7 positions agree with TRBD1. CDR3 length equals 14 residues. V gave up 7 bases and J gave up 5 bases; unmatched junction bases: 11. Per germline, CDR1 SQVTM and CDR2 ANQGSEA. CDR3 sequence: CSALPGTENNEQFF. The CDR3 nucleotides read TGCAGCGCGCTTCCCGGGACAGAGAACAATGAGCAGTTCTTC.

The chain links TRBV7-8 to TRBJ2-3; 8 bases are a match to TRBD1. The CDR3 has 15 amino acids. With V trimmed by 5 bases and J by 3 bases, 7 bases remained unmatched. Germline CDR1 reads SGHVS; CDR2 reads FQNEAQ. Here the CDR3 reads CASSERQGLTDTQYF. The CDR3 DNA follows: TGTGCCAGCAGCGAACGACAGGGGCTGACAGATACGCAGTATTTT.

This clone was picked up one time. The chain's CDR3 is CASSLGQYFSYEQYF. CDR3 nucleotides: TGTGCCAGCAGCTTAGGACAGTACTTCTCCTACGAGCAGTACTTC. The J gene is TRBJ2-7, the V gene TRBV7-2; TRBD1 might be the D (5 bases). The CDR3 contains 15 residues. V lost 1 base to trimming and J lost 0 bases, with 10 bases between them. Germline lookup yields CDR1 SGHTA and CDR2 FQGNSA. Based on the CDR3 plus reference TRBV7-2 and TRBJ2-7, the full variable domain is GAGVSQSPSNKVTEKGKDVELRCDPISGHTALYWYRQSLGQGLEFLIYFQGNSAPDKSGLPSDRFSAERTGGSVSTLTIQRTQQEDSAVYLCASSLGQYFSYEQYFGPGTRLTVT.

This rearrangement joins TRBV28 to TRBJ2-1; maybe TRBD1 (6 bases). The CDR3 runs to 19 residues. Deletions cut 2 bases from V and 0 bases from J, with 20 bases between. Per the germline V gene, CDR1 is MDHEN and CDR2 is SYDVKM. The CDR3 sequence is CASSLPPQGLSFSYNEQFF. The CDR3 DNA reads as TGTGCCAGCAGTTTACCCCCTCAGGGGTTATCGTTCTCCTACAATGAGCAGTTCTTC.

As to this clone: Other nucleotide sequences from this sample produce the same CDR3. This rearrangement joins TRBV19 to TRBJ1-1; 9 positions match TRBD1. Germline V CDR1 and CDR2: LNHDA, SQIVND (reference sequence). This CDR3 is 13 amino acids long. Germline trimming cut 8 bases from V and 1 base from J; bases unmatched to any gene: 2. CDR3 region: CASSTGGNTEAFF. As DNA, the CDR3 is TGTGCCAGTTCGACAGGGGGGAACACTGAAGCTTTCTTT.

The rearrangement joins TRBV28 to TRBJ1-2, with TRBD1 matching 11 bases. Per germline, CDR1 MDHEN and CDR2 SYDVKM. CDR3 length: 15 residues. V lost 3 bases and J lost 4; bases outside the gene matches: 4. CDR3 coding DNA: TGTGCCAGCAGTTTTCGGACAGGGGGCGGCTATGGCTACACCTTC. It codes for CASSFRTGGGYGYTF.

Points on this clone: Other DNA sequences in this sample translate to the same CDR3. CDR3 residues: CASSSGGGSYEQYF. The CDR3 DNA sequence: TGTGCCAGCAGCTCCGGCGGGGGGTCCTACGAGCAGTACTTC. The J gene is TRBJ2-7, the V gene TRBV7-9, with 8 bases lining up with TRBD2. The junction had 3 bases not matched to a gene; V was cut back by 4 bases and J by 1 base. CDR3 size: 14 residues. In germline, CDR1 is SEHNR, CDR2 FQNEAQ (reference sequence).

The gene calls are TRBV6-5 and TRBJ1-1, with 7 positions matching TRBD1. There are 15 residues in the CDR3. The trim removed 6 bases at V and 1 base at J, leaving 8 bases unmatched. The germline V gene has CDR1 MNHEY and CDR2 SVGAGI. The CDR3 reads CASRYGGTANTEAFF. The CDR3 DNA sequence: TGTGCCAGCAGGTATGGAGGGACAGCGAACACTGAAGCTTTCTTT.

This clone was seen more than once but under ten times. The gene calls are TRBV27 and TRBJ1-2; 10 nucleotides line up with TRBD1. CDR3 length: 15 amino acids. Germline trimming cut 5 bases from V and 4 bases from J; bases unmatched to any gene: 7. Germline values: CDR1 MNHEY, CDR2 SMNVEV (reference sequence). The CDR3 protein is CASSPRQGATYGYTF. The DNA of the CDR3 is TGTGCCAGCAGTCCACGACAGGGGGCGACCTATGGCTACACCTTC.

This chain uses TRBV7-9 with TRBJ1-2; 7 nucleotides align to TRBD1. From germline, CDR1 is SEHNR and CDR2 FQNEAQ (reference sequence). V lost 4 bases to trimming and J lost 4 bases; unmatched junction nucleotides: 9. The CDR3 loop spans 15 amino acids. CDR3 sequence: CASSSTGTAIYGYTF. The CDR3 nucleotides read TGTGCCAGCAGCTCCACCGGGACAGCTATCTATGGCTACACCTTC.

The rearrangement joins TRBV7-2 to TRBJ1-2; a weak D match, TRBD1 (5 bases). The CDR3 runs 14 residues. V was clipped by 8 bases and J by 7 bases, with 20 bases between them. Germline values: CDR1 SGHTA, CDR2 FQGNSA. The CDR3 sequence is CASRGPESHRGYTF. CDR3 sequence (DNA): TGTGCCAGCCGGGGCCCTGAAAGCCATCGTGGCTACACCTTC.

V gene TRBV11-2 combines with J gene TRBJ2-7, with 7 bases lining up with TRBD2. The CDR3 length is 15 residues. From germline, CDR1 is SGHAT and CDR2 FQNNGV. V was clipped by 1 base and J by 3 bases; unmatched bases: 6. Here the CDR3 DNA reads TGTGCCAGCAGCTTAGCGCCTAGCGGAGTCTACGAGCAGTACTTC. This encodes CASSLAPSGVYEQYF.

The gene calls are TRBV7-9 and TRBJ1-1, with 8 nucleotides matching TRBD1. This CDR3 has 18 residues. CDR1 and CDR2 from the germline V gene are SEHNR and FQNEAQ (reference sequence). Unmatched junction bases numbered 18, after V lost 5 bases and J lost 4 bases. DNA of the CDR3: TGTGCCAGCAGCCGAACCTTAACAGGGGGGGAGAGCAGCACTGAAGCTTTCTTT. Its translation: CASSRTLTGGESSTEAFF.

This clone showed up just once. V is TRBV28 and J is TRBJ1-5, with D tentatively TRBD1 (5 bases). Germline V lookup: CDR1 MDHEN, CDR2 SYDVKM. The CDR3 consists of 13 residues. With 3 bases removed from V and 15 bases from J, the gap between germline ends came to 18 bases. In nucleotides, the CDR3 is TGTGCCAGCAGTTTCACAGAGACAGTGTTTATGCATTTT. Translation gives CASSFTETVFMHF.

The chain joins TRBV25-1 to TRBJ2-3; D call uncertain. Germline loops: CDR1 MGHDK, CDR2 SYGVNS. This CDR3 contains 15 residues. The germline V and J ends were trimmed by 3 bases and 5 bases, with 15 bases remaining between them. CDR3 nucleotide sequence: TGTGCCAGCAGTGATCAGGCTAATGTGGGAGATACGCAGTATTTT. Protein product: CASSDQANVGDTQYF.

This clone is a singleton in its sample. This sequence joins TRBV19 and TRBJ1-5, with 9 nucleotides matching TRBD1. J gave up 2 bases and V 10 bases, and 12 bases lay outside the gene matches. CDR3 length: 16 residues. In germline, CDR1 is LNHDA, CDR2 SQIVND (reference sequence). The CDR3 loop is CATTGTGSLRNQPQHF. The CDR3 DNA reads TGTGCCACGACCGGGACAGGGAGTTTGCGCAATCAGCCCCAGCATTTT.

The chain employs TRBV5-1 and TRBJ2-1, with 10 bases lining up with TRBD2. CDR3 length equals 15 residues. Germline loops: CDR1 SGHRS, CDR2 YFSETQ. The V segment lost 2 bases and the J segment 12 bases; nucleotides outside the gene matches: 11. The DNA of the CDR3 is TGCGCCAGCAGCTTTTATCCAACTAGCGGGACAGGGCAGTTCTTC. This translates into CASSFYPTSGTGQFF.

The V call is TRBV27, the J call TRBJ2-1, with D possibly TRBD2 on 6 matching bases. Deletions cut 4 bases from V and 5 bases from J, with 9 bases between. The CDR3 sequence is 13 residues long. The germline CDR1 and CDR2 sequences are MNHEY and SMNVEV (reference sequence). CDR3 loop: CASSWWGDNEQFF. As DNA, the CDR3 is TGTGCCAGCAGTTGGTGGGGGGACAATGAGCAGTTCTTC.

The rearrangement uses TRBV30 and TRBJ2-6; D possibly corresponds to TRBD1 (5 bases). V lost 0 bases to trimming and J lost 0 bases, with 15 bases between them. Germline CDR1 and CDR2: GTSNPN and SVGIG (reference sequence). This CDR3 spans 18 amino acids. The CDR3 loop is CAWSVLTVIGSGANVLTF. In DNA, the CDR3 is TGTGCCTGGAGTGTCTTGACAGTTATAGGCTCTGGGGCCAACGTCCTGACTTTC.

V gene TRBV5-1 combines with J gene TRBJ2-7; the match to TRBD1 covers 7 bases. V was pared by 4 bases and J by 0 bases, with 7 bases of the junction left unmatched. The CDR3 covers 15 residues. In germline, CDR1 is SGHRS, CDR2 YFSETQ. CDR3 sequence reads: CASSGGQLSSYEQYF. The CDR3, as DNA: TGCGCCAGCAGCGGGGGACAGCTCAGCTCCTACGAGCAGTACTTC.

This clone was counted a single time. This chain uses TRBV6-5 with TRBJ1-3; a possible D gene is TRBD1 (6 bases). V was trimmed by 2 bases and J by 4 bases, leaving 15 bases between them. The germline V gene encodes CDR1 MNHEY and CDR2 SVGAGI. The CDR3 extends over 16 amino acids. CDR3 sequence reads: CASSYARGGSGNTIYF. The CDR3, as DNA: TGTGCCAGCAGTTACGCCCGAGGGGGGTCCGGAAACACCATATATTTT.

Regarding this clone: Distinct nucleotide sequences in the sample also encode this CDR3. The J gene is TRBJ1-4, the V gene TRBV9; a weak D match, TRBD1 (6 bases). The V gene lost 0 bases and the J gene lost 6 bases, with 12 bases spanning the gap. Germline V gene data show CDR1 as SGDLS and CDR2 as YYNGEE. CDR3 length: 15 amino acids. The CDR3 DNA reads TGTGCCAGCAGCGTAGGCGGGGGCGCGTATGAAAAACTGTTTTTT. It is translated as CASSVGGGAYEKLFF.

The chain uses TRBV9 and TRBJ2-3; 8 bases agree with TRBD2. In germline, CDR1 is SGDLS, CDR2 YYNGEE. This CDR3 has 17 residues. The V and J ends lost 4 bases and 2 bases, in that order; junction bases with no gene match: 12. For the CDR3, the DNA is TGTGCCAGCAGCCCCCGGGGTAGCGGGAATCCCACAGATACGCAGTATTTT. Translated, it gives CASSPRGSGNPTDTQYF.

This clone was found once. The rearrangement uses TRBV4-1 and TRBJ1-6; 8 bases match TRBD1. Per the germline V gene, CDR1 is MGHRA and CDR2 is YSYEKL. The CDR3 totals 15 residues. V was pared by 1 base and J by 7 bases, with 3 bases of the junction left unmatched. The CDR3 spells CASSQVGTGNSPLHF. CDR3 DNA sequence: TGCGCCAGCAGCCAAGTTGGGACAGGCAATTCACCCCTCCACTTT.

The rearrangement links TRBV30 to TRBJ1-6, with 9 bases that match TRBD1. CDR3 length: 14 residues. Germline V gene data show CDR1 as GTSNPN and CDR2 as SVGIG (reference sequence). After removal of 0 bases from V and 7 bases from J, the junction contained 1 base not matched to a gene. The CDR3 DNA reads TGTGCCTGGAGTGTTGGGACAGGGAATTCACCCCTCCACTTT. Translation: CAWSVGTGNSPLHF.

In nucleotides, the CDR3 is TGTGCCAGCAACCCGCCGACAGGGGCCAGACCGGCTGAAGCTTTCTTT. It yields the protein CASNPPTGARPAEAFF. J is TRBJ1-1 and V is TRBV7-9; 8 bases match TRBD1. CDR3 length: 16 residues. CDR1 and CDR2 from the germline V gene are SEHNR and FQNEAQ (reference sequence). With 7 bases clipped from V and 6 bases from J, the junction kept 16 bases outside the gene matches.